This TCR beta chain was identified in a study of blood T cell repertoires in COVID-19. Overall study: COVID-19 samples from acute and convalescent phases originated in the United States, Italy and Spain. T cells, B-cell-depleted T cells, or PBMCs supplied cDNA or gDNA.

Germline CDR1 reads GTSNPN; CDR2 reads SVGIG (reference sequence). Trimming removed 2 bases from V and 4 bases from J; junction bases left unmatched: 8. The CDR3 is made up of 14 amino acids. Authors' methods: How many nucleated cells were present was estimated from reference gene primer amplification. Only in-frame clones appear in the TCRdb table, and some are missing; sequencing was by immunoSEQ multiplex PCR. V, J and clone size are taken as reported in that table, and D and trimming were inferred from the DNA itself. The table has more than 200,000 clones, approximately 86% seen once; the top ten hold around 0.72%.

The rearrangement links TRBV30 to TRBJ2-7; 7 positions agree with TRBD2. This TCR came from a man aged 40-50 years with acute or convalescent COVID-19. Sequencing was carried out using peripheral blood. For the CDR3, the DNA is TGTGCCTGGAGTTTAAGCGGGGTGAGGTACGAGCAGTACTTC. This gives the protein CAWSLSGVRYEQYF.